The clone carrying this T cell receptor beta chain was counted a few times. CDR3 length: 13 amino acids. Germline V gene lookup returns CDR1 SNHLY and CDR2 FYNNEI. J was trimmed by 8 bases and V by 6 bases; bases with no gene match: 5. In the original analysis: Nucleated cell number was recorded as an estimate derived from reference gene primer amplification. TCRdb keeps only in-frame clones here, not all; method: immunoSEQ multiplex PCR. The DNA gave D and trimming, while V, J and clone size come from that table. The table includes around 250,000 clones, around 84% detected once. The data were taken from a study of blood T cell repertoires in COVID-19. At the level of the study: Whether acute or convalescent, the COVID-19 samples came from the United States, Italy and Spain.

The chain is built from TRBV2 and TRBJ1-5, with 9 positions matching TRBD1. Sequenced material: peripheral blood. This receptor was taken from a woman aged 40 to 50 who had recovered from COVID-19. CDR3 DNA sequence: TGTGCCAGCAGGGGGACAGGGCTTGAGCCCCAGCATTTT. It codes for CASRGTGLEPQHF.